This entry lists 10 T cell receptor beta chains sequenced from one sample in a study of vaccination effects on CD4 cells after COVID-19. Peptide-pool stimulation followed by sequencing identified expanded antigen-specific CD4+ clonotypes in the ViraFEST assay. Following 10 days of culture, CD4+ T cells were isolated. Vaccine administered to participants consisted of two doses of either BNT162b2 or mRNA-1273. Repertoires were generated with immunoSEQ multiplex PCR, while TCRdb's copy carries only in-frame clones and drops some. The repertoire holds tens of thousands of clones, with 73% as singletons. These receptors' antigens are unknown. This material consisted of CD4+ T cells from PBMCs cultured with HCoV-229E spike peptides, taken after COVID-19 vaccination. The receptors here all came from a human donor who received a COVID-19 vaccine.

Regarding this clone: At one end, the junction sequence differs from germline, possibly due to a read error. This chain connects TRBV5-4 to TRBJ2-1; 9 bases are a match to TRBD1. Germline CDR1 is SGHNT and CDR2 is YYREEE (reference sequence). The CDR3 covers 12 residues. The CDR3 loop is CASSLDRGEQFF. DNA for the CDR3: TGTGCCAGCAGTTTGGACAGGGGAGAGCAGTTCTTC.

The chain is built from TRBV3-1 (or the pseudogene TRBV3-2) and TRBJ1-2; 9 bases are a match to TRBD1. The CDR3 is 14 residues long. Germline values: CDR1 LGHDT, CDR2 YNNKEL (reference sequence). The junction had 0 bases not matched to a gene; V was cut back by 1 base and J by 3 bases. CDR3 sequence (DNA): TGTGCCAGCAGCCAAGGGACAGGGGACTATGGCTACACCTTC. Its translation: CASSQGTGDYGYTF.

The chain carries TRBV2 and TRBJ1-5, with D possibly matching TRBD1 (6 bases). V was trimmed by 6 bases and J by 3 bases, leaving 12 bases between them. CDR1 is SNHLY, CDR2 FYNNEI, per germline. This CDR3 contains 14 residues. The CDR3 is CASRNRDSNQPQHF. The CDR3 region has the DNA TGTGCCAGCAGAAACAGGGACTCCAATCAGCCCCAGCATTTT.

The V gene is TRBV5-8, the J gene TRBJ2-3; 7 positions agree with TRBD2. V trimming: 7 bases; J trimming: 1 base; junction bases outside the gene matches: 15. The CDR3 has 17 amino acids. Germline V gene data show CDR1 as SGHTS and CDR2 as YDEGEE. The CDR3 protein is CASPAGVAASGTDTQYF. Written as DNA, the CDR3 is TGTGCCAGCCCCGCGGGGGTAGCGGCGTCTGGCACAGATACGCAGTATTTT.

This clone was detected only a few times. The V call is TRBV5-5, the J call TRBJ1-5; D possibly corresponds to TRBD1 (5 bases). CDR1 is SGHKS and CDR2 is YYEKEE in the germline V gene (reference sequence). The CDR3 has 17 amino acids. V was cut by 2 bases and J by 1 base, with 16 bases left in between. The CDR3 is CASSFSPGTVSNQPQHF. CDR3 coding DNA: TGTGCCAGCAGCTTTTCACCCGGGACGGTGAGCAATCAGCCCCAGCATTTT.

The V and J genes are TRBV6-5 and TRBJ1-5; TRBD1 matches 7 bases. Germline V lookup: CDR1 MNHEY, CDR2 SVGAGI. With 0 bases clipped from V and 14 bases from J, the junction kept 7 bases outside the gene matches. The CDR3 has 13 amino acids. CDR3 amino acids: CASSYSPSTGKHF. CDR3 sequence (DNA): TGTGCCAGCAGTTACTCACCCTCGACAGGGAAGCATTTT.

The gene calls are TRBV7-9 and TRBJ1-2; no reliable D call. The CDR3 sequence is 14 residues long. Trimming left V 1 base short and J 3 bases short, with 9 bases between. Germline CDR1 SEHNR, CDR2 FQNEAQ (reference sequence). In nucleotides, the CDR3 is TGTGCCAGCAGCTTAGTCCCGGCAGACTATGGCTACACCTTC. It translates to CASSLVPADYGYTF.

This chain connects TRBV5-1 to TRBJ2-7; TRBD1 might be the D (6 bases). The CDR3 length is 17 residues. The V end was cut by 0 bases, the J end by 5 bases, with 21 bases between. Germline V gene data show CDR1 as SGHRS and CDR2 as YFSETQ. The CDR3 DNA reads as TGCGCCAGCAGCTTGGGGAGAAGACAGGTTTTGTCCAACGAGCAGTACGTC. Its translation is CASSLGRRQVLSNEQYV.

The chain recombines TRBV28 with TRBJ2-1, with TRBD2 identical over 16 bases. CDR1 MDHEN and CDR2 SYDVKM come from the germline V gene. With V trimmed by 8 bases and J by 10 bases, 5 bases remained unmatched. The CDR3 length is 14 residues. CDR3 nucleotides: TGTGCCAGCGGGACTAGCGGGGGGGCACAGGAGCAGTTCTTC. Protein: CASGTSGGAQEQFF.

J is TRBJ1-6 and V is TRBV27; the D gene is possibly TRBD1 (5 bases). The germline V gene encodes CDR1 MNHEY and CDR2 SMNVEV (reference sequence). The CDR3 length is 17 residues. Trimming cost V 6 bases and J 6 bases, with 21 bases left between them. The CDR3 region is CASSPSVSGPFNSPLHF. For the CDR3, the DNA is TGTGCCAGCAGCCCTTCGGTCTCGGGACCATTTAATTCACCCCTCCACTTT.